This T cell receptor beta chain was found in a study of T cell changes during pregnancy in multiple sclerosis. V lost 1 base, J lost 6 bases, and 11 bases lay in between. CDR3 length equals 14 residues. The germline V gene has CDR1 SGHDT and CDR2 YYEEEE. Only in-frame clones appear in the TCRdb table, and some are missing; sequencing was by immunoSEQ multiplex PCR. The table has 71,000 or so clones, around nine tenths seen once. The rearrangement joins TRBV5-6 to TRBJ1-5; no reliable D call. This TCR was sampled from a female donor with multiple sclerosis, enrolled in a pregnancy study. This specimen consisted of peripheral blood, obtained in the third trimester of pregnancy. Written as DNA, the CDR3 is TGTGCCAGCAGCTTGCGCGGGTCGGTTCAGCCCCAGCATTTT. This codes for CASSLRGSVQPQHF.